The sequence of this T cell receptor beta chain was determined in a study of shared clonotypes between healthy human individuals (dated by TCRdb to the early 2020s). Context from the whole study: The cohort comprised two women and a few men aged 18 to 49 years. Blood TCR repertoires of roughly 5 healthy adults were deeply sequenced to estimate repertoire size and the extent of clonotype sharing between individuals. To increase sequencing depth and limit assay-specific biases, different laboratories used diverse techniques to prepare libraries and sequence TCR repertoires. For each donor, CD4 naive and CD4 memory were each run on three plates, CD8 naive on two plates, and CD8 memory on one plate. Per donor, leukapheresis produced somewhere between about 0.8 and 9.5 billion PBMCs. Beyond this particular receptor, the publication reports: Compared with non-shared clonotypes, the clonotypes found in all four sorted-subset donors had higher generation probabilities. Sampling was restricted to blood, and TCR repertoires in tissue are likely to differ from TCR repertoires in blood. Roughly 5% of naive CD4, approximately 3.7% of naive CD8, approximately 2% of memory CD4, and 0.4% of memory CD8 clonotypes were shared across a few donors. Because the study included only a small number of donors, the genetic and exposure-history diversity represented was limited. Incomplete sequencing was indicated by rarefaction of sorted-subset datasets, despite the large sequencing depth. Larger estimated clonotype richness was generally found for naive subsets than for memory subsets. Based on pairwise subsampling, the degree of clonotype sharing among donors was expected to be affected by sequencing depth.

Trimming removed 10 bases from V and 7 bases from J; the gene matches leave 10 bases unexplained. Per the germline V gene (reference sequence), LNHDA is the CDR1 and SQIVND is the CDR2. From the cysteine through the phenylalanine, the CDR3 covers 12 amino acids. The read is trimmed to its CDR3 DNA, 36 bases read in frame from base 1. TCR CDR3 regions were amplified from genomic DNA by multiplex PCR using the deep immunoSEQ assay. Extracted genomic DNA from each cell subset was spread evenly across all wells of several immunoSEQ 96-well plates, with each plate serving as a replicate. For sorted subsets, approximately 190 ng of genomic DNA, equivalent to some 33,000 T cell genomes, went into each replicate PCR. The purified libraries were quantified using a Qubit 3.0 fluorometer, sized with a Bioanalyzer 2100, and then quantified again using the KAPA Library Quantification kit. Every immunoSEQ 96-well plate was sequenced on a separate single-read 150-cycle Illumina NextSeq 550 flow cell. As for the authors' bioinformatics: Because the immunoSEQ output held only junctional sequences and lacked quality scores, the filtering could not match the filtering applied to full-length reads. Sequences were annotated with PyIR, a Python wrapper for IgBLAST v1.9, and V/J genes and CDR3 were assigned using IMGT germline references. Reads were removed for weak V/J assignments (E-value above 1e-6), missing CDR3, stop codons, out-of-frame junctions, or ambiguous translated residues. V3J clonotypes were defined by identical inferred V gene, J gene, and CDR3 amino acid sequence. Percentage overlap between repertoires was computed as shared unique clonotypes divided by the size of the smaller repertoire. Richness of each repertoire was evaluated using RTK rarefaction, the Chao1 estimator, and Recon v2.1 estimates of unobserved clonotypes. Generation probabilities for all TCRbeta clonotypes obtained by the gDNA method from a handful of donors were computed using OLGA. TCRdb retrieved this table from immuneACCESS and kept in-frame rearrangements only. Not all clones are present; in checked studies, unresolved V genes account for under half, and no reason is known for the remainder. V and J calls plus clone size are reproduced from that table; the DNA served to infer D and trimming. For this sample the table gives more than 850,000 clones, of which about 80% were detected only once. The ten largest clones represent 0.4% to 0.55% of the sample.

The table lists this clone with a few counts. This receptor's antigen is unknown. It has no much larger one-base neighbor in the sample; base qualities were not kept. Donors were healthy HIV-negative adults with no recently reported acute infections or vaccinations. Every donor was a Caucasian adult living in Nashville, Tennessee, USA. CD4+ T cells were enriched by magnetic negative selection; naive cells were then positively selected on CD45RA, and the negative fraction formed the memory subset. After blood collection by leukapheresis, PBMCs were isolated using Ficoll-Histopaque density gradient centrifugation and then cryopreserved in the vapor phase of liquid nitrogen. Purity and quantity of every magnetically sorted T cell population were checked by analytical flow cytometry. Each sorted fraction had its genomic DNA isolated and then quantified by UV absorbance on a Nanodrop 2000c.

This clonotype was obtained from a young man in good health. Some clones in this sample may be carry-over from other donors' samples. The sequenced sample consisted of memory CD4+ T cells from PBMCs. Sample cell subset or site, as interpreted from the label and publication: CD45RA-negative fraction. The chain is encoded by TRBV19 joined to TRBJ2-7; TRBD2 agrees with 7 junctional bases. For the CDR3, the sequence is CATSGELGEQYF. The nucleotide sequence reads as follows: TGTGCCACCAGCGGGGAGCTGGGTGAGCAGTACTTC.